These 20 T cell receptor beta chains were sequenced from one sample in a study of human T cells and chemical hapten exposure. Using its own MiXCR run on the RACE reads, TCRdb lists one record per CDR3 protein. The sample shows over 300,000 distinct CDR3 sequences, approximately 5.1% of them seen only once. Noted time point: pre-sensitization, week 0. Sample treatment: therapeutic diphenylcyclopropenone sensitization with weekly scalp DPC. This specimen consisted of whole blood, obtained in connection with sensitization to the hapten diphenylcyclopropenone (DPC). The receptors derive from a woman between 45 and 65 years old with alopecia areata. Some clones in this sample may be carry-over from other donors' samples.

The table lists this clonotype with many counts. The germline gene is not matched at one end of the junction; a read error may be the cause. This chain links TRBV7-2 with TRBJ2-5; D possibly corresponds to TRBD1 (6 bases). CDR1 is SGHTA, CDR2 FQGNSA, per germline. CDR3 size: 13 residues. In nucleotides, the CDR3 is TGTGCCAGCAGTTTAGAAGGGGGAGAGACCCAGTACTTC. Protein product: CASSLEGGETQYF.

In its sample, this clonotype was seen many times. The J gene is TRBJ1-5, the V gene TRBV4-1; D call uncertain. Deletions cut 0 bases from V and 10 bases from J, with 13 bases between. The V gene's germline CDR1 is MGHRA and CDR2 YSYEKL. This CDR3 is built from 14 residues. The CDR3 DNA reads as TGCGCCAGCAGCCAAGAGGGAGGGAGGTTCCCCCAGCATTTT. This encodes CASSQEGGRFPQHF.

This clonotype was detected ten times or more. V is TRBV12-3 or TRBV12-4 and J is TRBJ2-2; TRBD2 matches 11 bases. V lost 7 bases, J lost 5 bases, and 9 bases stayed unmatched. The CDR3 runs to 16 residues. Here the CDR3 DNA reads TGTGCCAGCACCCAGGGGCTAGCGGGAGGTACCGGGGAGCTGTTTTTT. The encoded protein is CASTQGLAGGTGELFF.

This clonotype was detected many times. A clone one base away is much larger, so this may be a read error. V usage is TRBV9 and J usage is TRBJ2-3; the D is unclear. CDR3 size: 11 residues. Germline-derived CDR1 and CDR2 are SGDLS and YYNGEE. The V end was cut by 0 bases, the J end by 5 bases, with 1 base between. The CDR3 spells CASSVEDTQYF. DNA for the CDR3: TGTGCCAGCAGCGTAGAAGATACGCAGTATTTT. The full variable domain, its missing parts supplied by reference TRBV9 and TRBJ2-3, is DSGVTQTPKHLITATGQRVTLRCSPRSGDLSVYWYQQSLDQGLQFLIQYYNGEERAKGNILERFSAQQFPDLHSELNLSSLELGDSALYFCASSVEDTQYFGPGTRLTVL.

This clonotype has just a few counts. This chain links TRBV6-5 with TRBJ1-1; 7 positions agree with TRBD1. The CDR3 loop spans 17 amino acids. Germline CDR1 is MNHEY and CDR2 is SVGAGI. J lost 3 bases, V lost 0 bases, and 10 bases had no gene match. The CDR3: CASSYSATDRTDTEAFF. The CDR3 coding sequence is TGTGCCAGCAGTTACTCGGCCACGGACAGGACCGACACTGAAGCTTTCTTT.

This clonotype was detected a few times. The V call is TRBV20-1, the J call TRBJ1-4; D is undetermined. Trimming removed 6 bases at V and 0 bases at J, with 17 bases between. In germline, CDR1 is DFQATT, CDR2 SNEGSKA (reference sequence). This CDR3 has 16 amino acids. CDR3 sequence (DNA): TGCAGTGCCCAACCTGTTGGGAGTGCAACTAATGAAAAACTGTTTTTT. It encodes CSAQPVGSATNEKLFF.

The chain couples TRBV6-2 or TRBV6-3 to TRBJ2-1, with D perhaps matching TRBD2 (6 bases). Germline CDR1 is MNHEY and CDR2 is SVGEGT. The CDR3 has 12 amino acids. Trimming pared 6 bases from V and 4 bases from J, leaving 7 bases between. CDR3: CASSREYNEQFF. CDR3 nucleotides: TGTGCCAGCAGCCGGGAGTACAATGAGCAGTTCTTC.

This clonotype has ten or more counts. This chain links TRBV20-1 with TRBJ2-3; 8 bases are a match to TRBD1. This CDR3 is 16 amino acids long. Germline V gives CDR1 DFQATT, CDR2 SNEGSKA (reference sequence). With V trimmed by 6 bases and J by 0 bases, 11 bases remained unmatched. The CDR3 bases are TGCAGTGCCGGACCCCAAACAGGGGGTAGCACAGATACGCAGTATTTT. Translated: CSAGPQTGGSTDTQYF.

The CDR3 sequence: CASSIPGLFSREQYF. In DNA, the CDR3 is TGTGCCAGCAGTATACCGGGACTATTCTCCCGGGAGCAGTACTTC. This chain joins TRBV6-2 or TRBV6-3 and TRBJ2-7, with 7 nucleotides matching TRBD2. The CDR3 extends over 15 amino acids. Germline lookup yields CDR1 MNHEY and CDR2 SVGEGT. V lost 5 bases and J lost 7; bases outside the gene matches: 14.

The sample holds many counts of this clonotype. This chain connects TRBV5-1 to TRBJ1-2; 7 bases are shared with TRBD1. Trimming took 2 bases from V and 6 from J; bases not matched to a gene: 16. CDR3 length equals 17 residues. Per the germline V gene, CDR1 is SGHRS and CDR2 is YFSETQ. The CDR3 loop is CASSLRLQGRNPNGYTF. The CDR3 DNA reads TGCGCCAGCAGCTTACGTCTACAGGGGCGAAACCCTAATGGCTACACCTTC.

The chain links TRBV3-1 to TRBJ1-4, with D uncertain. V dropped 4 bases and J dropped 4 bases, with 10 bases sitting between them. Germline CDR1 is LGHDT and CDR2 is YNNKEL (reference sequence). CDR3 length: 14 residues. The CDR3 is CASSLRGVNEKLFF. CDR3 sequence (DNA): TGTGCCAGCAGCCTTCGCGGAGTTAATGAAAAACTGTTTTTT.

This clonotype was detected many times. This rearrangement joins TRBV29-1 to TRBJ2-1, with D possibly being TRBD2 (6 bases). Germline loops: CDR1 SQVTM, CDR2 ANQGSEA. V lost 4 bases, J lost 5 bases, and 9 bases lay in between. The CDR3 extends over 12 amino acids. CDR3 DNA: TGCAGCGTTGTAGGACTAAACAATGAGCAGTTCTTC. The encoded protein is CSVVGLNNEQFF.

In its sample, this clonotype was seen many times. The chain has TRBV5-6 and TRBJ2-1, with D tentatively TRBD2 (6 bases). CDR1 and CDR2 from the germline V gene are SGHDT and YYEEEE. Between the trimmed V and J ends, which lost 4 bases and 10 bases, there was a span of 15 bases. This CDR3 is built from 13 residues. The DNA for the CDR3 is TGTGCCAGCAGCCCCGGGAGATTGCCGGAGCAGTTCTTC. It codes for CASSPGRLPEQFF.

The table lists this clonotype with many counts. The rearrangement links TRBV29-1 to TRBJ2-3; a possible D gene is TRBD2 (6 bases). The germline gives CDR1 SQVTM, CDR2 ANQGSEA. The CDR3 sequence is 13 residues long. Deletions cut 3 bases from V and 3 bases from J, with 10 bases between. This chain's CDR3 is CSVDGGITDTQYF. In DNA, the CDR3 is TGCAGCGTTGATGGAGGGATTACAGATACGCAGTATTTT.

This clonotype was observed a few times. The chain is built from TRBV2 and TRBJ1-5; D is possibly TRBD1 (6 bases). The CDR3 totals 14 residues. The V end lost 6 bases, the J end lost 0 bases, and 9 bases lay between the germline ends. The germline gives CDR1 SNHLY, CDR2 FYNNEI. The CDR3 region has the DNA TGTGCCAGCAGGGACAGATATAGCAATCAGCCCCAGCATTTT. Protein product: CASRDRYSNQPQHF.

This clonotype was seen many times. The rearrangement uses TRBV29-1 and TRBJ2-3; TRBD1 is a possible D gene (5 bases). Germline CDR1 is SQVTM and CDR2 is ANQGSEA. Trimming removed 5 bases from V and 3 bases from J, with 15 bases in between. The CDR3 has 14 residues. The CDR3, as DNA: TGCAGCGTTCTAGGGGCTACAAATACAGATACGCAGTATTTT. Its translation is CSVLGATNTDTQYF.

This clonotype has at least ten counts. The chain carries TRBV7-2 and TRBJ2-3; weak D call: TRBD1 (6 bases). The V end was cut by 7 bases, the J end by 5 bases, with 19 bases between. This CDR3 spans 15 amino acids. Germline CDR1 SGHTA, CDR2 FQGNSA. The CDR3 sequence: CASTQGGQGRDTQYF. CDR3 nucleotides: TGTGCCAGCACTCAAGGGGGTCAGGGAAGAGATACGCAGTATTTT.

This clonotype showed up many times. This sequence joins TRBV2 and TRBJ1-1; possible D gene TRBD1, 5 bases. Germline CDR1 SNHLY, CDR2 FYNNEI. The V and J ends lost 6 bases and 0 bases respectively, with 8 bases between them. The CDR3 covers 13 residues. CDR3 coding DNA: TGTGCCAGCAGATTGACAGTGAACACTGAAGCTTTCTTT. As protein: CASRLTVNTEAFF. The whole variable domain, filled in from reference TRBV2 and TRBJ1-1, reads EPEVTQTPSHQVTQMGQEVILRCVPISNHLYFYWYRQILGQKVEFLVSFYNNEISEKSEIFDDQFSVERPDGSNFTLKIRSTKLEDSAMYFCASRLTVNTEAFFGQGTRLTVV.

The J gene is TRBJ2-1, the V gene TRBV7-2, with D hard to call. The length of the CDR3 is 12 residues. V dropped 8 bases and J dropped 3 bases, with 8 bases sitting between them. In germline, CDR1 is SGHTA, CDR2 FQGNSA. CDR3 sequence reads: CASVGGYNEQFF. CDR3 nucleotide sequence: TGTGCCAGCGTAGGCGGCTACAATGAGCAGTTCTTC.

This clonotype has ten or more counts. The V and J genes are TRBV2 and TRBJ2-7; D is possibly TRBD1 (6 bases). Germline values: CDR1 SNHLY, CDR2 FYNNEI. Trimming removed 3 bases at V and 0 bases at J, with 12 bases between. This CDR3 has 15 amino acids. The CDR3 sequence: CASSEYKDSSYEQYF. In nucleotides, the CDR3 is TGTGCCAGCAGTGAGTACAAGGACAGCTCCTACGAGCAGTACTTC. Full variable domain (missing parts from reference TRBV2 and TRBJ2-7): EPEVTQTPSHQVTQMGQEVILRCVPISNHLYFYWYRQILGQKVEFLVSFYNNEISEKSEIFDDQFSVERPDGSNFTLKIRSTKLEDSAMYFCASSEYKDSSYEQYFGPGTRLTVT.